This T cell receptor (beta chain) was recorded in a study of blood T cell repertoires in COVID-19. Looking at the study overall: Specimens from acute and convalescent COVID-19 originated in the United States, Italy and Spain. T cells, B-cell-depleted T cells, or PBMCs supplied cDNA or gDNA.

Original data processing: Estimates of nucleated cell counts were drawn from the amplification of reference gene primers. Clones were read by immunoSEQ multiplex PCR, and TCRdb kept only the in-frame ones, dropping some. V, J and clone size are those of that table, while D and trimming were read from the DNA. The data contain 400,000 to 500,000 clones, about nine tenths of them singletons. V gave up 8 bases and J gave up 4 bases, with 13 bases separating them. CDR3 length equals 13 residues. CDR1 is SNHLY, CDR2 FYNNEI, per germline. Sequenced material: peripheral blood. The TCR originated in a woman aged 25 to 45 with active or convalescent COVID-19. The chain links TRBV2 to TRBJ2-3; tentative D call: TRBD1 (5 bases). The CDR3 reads CASSKTAADTQYF. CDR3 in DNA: TGTGCCAGCTCCAAGACAGCTGCAGATACGCAGTATTTT.